The following is a T cell receptor (beta chain) sequence with its context. Some clones are missing from TCRdb's copy, which holds only in-frame ones; the method was immunoSEQ multiplex PCR. The sample holds approximately 290,000 clones, around 87% seen once. The sample belongs to a study of blood T cell repertoires in COVID-19. Background on the study: Donors in the United States, Italy and Spain gave samples during acute or convalescent COVID-19.

This clonotype was obtained from a young woman with acute COVID-19. Material for sequencing was PBMCs or T cells enriched from blood (not recorded which).

CDR3 DNA sequence: TGTGCCAGCAGTGCCGTGGAGCGGGAGTGGGATGAGCAGTTCTTC. Residues: CASSAVEREWDEQFF. This chain uses TRBV2 with TRBJ2-1; 8 nucleotides align to TRBD2. V was clipped by 4 bases and J by 8 bases; unmatched bases: 10. The CDR3 sequence is 15 residues long. Germline-derived CDR1 and CDR2 are SNHLY and FYNNEI.